This T cell receptor (beta chain) derives from a study of T cell responses to AZD1222 COVID-19 vaccine (dated by TCRdb to about 2021). Broadly, across the study: Because spike-specific TCR depth and breadth did not differ between the two schedules, AZD1222 recipients who got a second dose at roughly 4 weeks were pooled with those who got a second dose at roughly 12 weeks. Enrollment into the trials was organized by age into subgroups of 18-55, 56-69 and 70-plus years, and those subgroups contained about 150, 27 and 61 TCR-sequenced participants, respectively. A total of under 250 trial participants underwent TCR sequencing, of whom about 210 had received two doses of AZD1222 and 26 had received two doses of the MenACWY control vaccine. General findings and caveats noted by the study authors: The 56-69-year group was small, and its depth increase did not reach significance, likely because of low power. Because no day 14 peak-response samples were available, the repertoires could be characterized only after the peak T cell response. Participants were mostly white British and included more females than males, and it was suggested by the authors that clonal diversity may have been underestimated. Spike-specific TCR breadth and depth rose significantly after two AZD1222 doses compared with day 0 and with MenACWY recipients. Conclusions about previously exposed vaccinees are limited, since just five to seven AZD1222 recipients were seropositive for SARS-CoV-2 at baseline. The vaccine-associated CD4 TCRs covered the entire spike protein, and the dominant responses fell in regions 160-218 and 743-854. Reportedly, close to half of the unique spike-specific TCRs recognized epitopes lying outside the regions that are mutated in the B.1.351 and B.1.1.7 variants.

The CDR3 has 18 amino acids, counting the end cysteine and phenylalanine. CDR3 DNA only is kept here, 54 bases in frame from base 1. CDR1 and CDR2, looked up from the germline V gene, are MDHEN and SYDVKM. V is pared back by 5 bases and J by 0 bases, with 22 bases lying between the germline termini. According to the study, the label for this sample's time point signals: baseline before first vaccination. Vaccinee samples came from UK trials COV001 and COV002, including a single-blind randomized controlled phase 2/3 trial of AZD1222 (ChAdOx1 nCoV-19) in healthy adults. For TCRbeta chain sequencing, PBMC samples were collected from trial participants at day 0 and at day 28 after the second dose. Notes on this clone: The target of this receptor is not known. No per-base quality is available; no much larger clone lies one base away.

The CDR3 regions of human TCRbeta chains were subjected to immunosequencing. Processing in the source paper ran as follows. Repertoire TCRs were matched against a reference library of SARS-CoV-2-specific TCRs generated with the MIRA antigen-specificity platform. Breadth meant the fraction of unique TCRs that were SARS-CoV-2-associated, whereas depth meant the fraction of total T cells that were SARS-CoV-2-associated. Using the MIRA data, every spike-specific TCR was mapped to the spike region that the TCR reacted to and assigned to either a CD4 or a CD8 class. Log10-transformed breadth and depth values were compared by one-way ANOVA with Sidak's multiple comparisons tests. What TCRdb holds here is the immuneACCESS table cut down to in-frame rearrangements. Part of the clones is not present; checked against another copy, under half of the missing clones reflect an unresolved V gene, and the others are unexplained. Clonal size and the V and J genes are those of that table, whereas D and trimming came from the DNA. This sample holds about 110,000 clones; just under 95% were observed only once. 2.2% of the sample goes to the ten largest clones.

This receptor was identified in an adult in good health. The sequence joins TRBV28 to TRBJ1-1; the D gene cannot be named for sure. This sample comprised peripheral blood, obtained on day 0 of AZD1222 vaccination. Here the CDR3 is given as CASSPSLILTSMNTEAFF. The DNA sequence follows: TGTGCCAGCAGTCCCTCCTTGATCTTGACCAGCATGAACACTGAAGCTTTCTTT.